This TCR beta chain was identified during a study of blood T cell repertoires in COVID-19. Study summary: Collection of acute and convalescent COVID-19 samples took place in the United States, Italy and Spain. The analysed material was cDNA or gDNA that came from T cells, B-cell-depleted T cells, or PBMCs.

The trim removed 1 base at V and 7 bases at J, leaving 4 bases unmatched. CDR1 and CDR2 (germline): LGHNT, FRNRAP. This CDR3 is 15 amino acids long. In the authors' methods: Reference gene primer amplification in the assay estimated nucleated cell counts. Using immunoSEQ multiplex PCR, the repertoire was profiled, and TCRdb retains in-frame clones only, with some absent. The DNA was the basis for D and trimming; V, J and clone size are from that table. The sample records about 240,000 clones, 75% to 85% being singletons. The gene calls are TRBV12-5 and TRBJ2-2; TRBD2 agrees at 9 bases. Sequencing used peripheral blood. The receptor was derived from a woman aged 55-69 years with active or convalescent COVID-19. CDR3 sequence: CASGLGSGGLGELFF. CDR3 nucleotides: TGTGCTAGTGGTTTGGGTAGCGGGGGTCTCGGGGAGCTGTTTTTT.